This T cell receptor (beta chain) was identified in a study of T cells expressing NK-cell markers. Study in general: Each TCR beta repertoire originated in sorted T cells that were CD3+CD56+NKG2C+, CD3+CD56+NKG2C- or CD3+CD56-NKG2C+. In the group of eight sequenced donors, seven were HCMV-seropositive and one was seronegative.

Study findings and constraints: Researchers report these clonotypes also headed the CD3+CD56-NKG2C+ fraction in several donors.

Per the germline V gene, CDR1 is SGHAT and CDR2 is FQNNGV. This CDR3 is 13 amino acids long. Worth noting for this clonotype: Its antigen is undetermined.

For each CDR3 protein, TCRdb gives one entry from its re-call of the 5' RACE reads, without DNA. The listing records 150,000 or so distinct CDR3 sequences. The chain is built from TRBV11-2 and TRBJ2-3; the TRBD1 assignment by TCRdb is unverifiable without DNA. The sample consisted of blood T cells: a sorted CD56 or NKG2C T cell subset, CD4+ or CD8+ T cells, or bulk PBMC T cells (not recorded which). The TCR sequence derives from a woman between 45 and 60 years old in good health. This CDR3 reads CASHRGGADTQYF.